The sequence of this TCR beta chain was determined in a study of spatial heterogeneity in lung cancer (dated by TCRdb to the late 2010s). For the wider study: Beta-chain transcripts were consistently detected in greater numbers than alpha-chain transcripts, which likely reflected higher beta-chain transcript abundance. In non-small cell lung cancer, the study made a quantitative comparison of TCR alpha and beta repertoires among multiple tumor regions, matched nontumor lung and blood. Both alpha and beta chains were TCR-sequenced in a few hundred tumor regions, about 69 matched nontumor lung samples and 55 to 60 PBMC samples obtained at surgery. Nonsynonymous mutation counts, determined by whole-exome sequencing of tumor tissue, were related to TCR repertoire features. In the raw uncorrected reads, each unique combination of TCR and UMI appeared more than ten times on average.

Sequences LGHDT (CDR1) and YNNKEL (CDR2) are obtained from the germline V gene (reference sequence). Ends trimmed: V by 3 bases, J by 0 bases; bases unmatched to a gene: 7. The CDR3 runs 18 amino acids, cysteine and phenylalanine included. The only DNA kept is the CDR3, 54 bases in frame from the first base. In regard to this clonotype: This clone's antigen is unknown. No much larger clone is present one base from it, and per-base qualities are unavailable.

The library relied on 5' RACE. Sequencing instrument: NextSeq 500. To allow correction of PCR and sequencing errors, the TCR library protocol tagged every TCR cDNA molecule with a unique molecular identifier. In the authors' own workflow: TCR identification, UMI-based error correction and CDR3 extraction were performed with Decombinator tools. Expanded TCRs were defined as those above a frequency of 2 per 1,000, corresponding to the top 1% of the tumor frequency distribution. Renyi diversity was calculated using the R vegan package after each repertoire was subsampled 100 times to 5,000 TCRs. CDR3 similarity networks were constructed using string-kernel similarity of amino acid triplets, with links drawn between CDR3s whose pairwise similarity was above 0.82. Starting from the raw public reads, TCRdb applied fastp trimming at Q25, assembled clones with MiXCR and retained in-frame beta chains. Every CDR3 protein is listed once, alongside the most common genes and DNA of its rows. TCRdb, not the original authors, processed these V and J calls. The sample has 40,000 to 45,000 distinct CDR3 sequences on record, 6% to 7.5% of them singletons. Of the sample, 43% is held by the ten largest clones.

The time point label, read with the paper, signifies: sample taken at primary tumor resection. Whole RNA extracted from tumor and nontumor lung tissue, or from cryopreserved PBMC samples, was used for TCR sequencing without cell sorting. The donors were about 71 patients from the lung TRACERx cohort who had early-stage, untreated non-small cell lung cancer. Only patients with enough RNA available from two or more tumor regions were chosen for TCR sequencing. The full study reports these points: Confirming at a functional level the hypothesis that regional TCRs recognize regional mutations was considered to require additional single-cell paired TCR alpha and beta sequencing. Ubiquitous expanded tumor TCRs were found in blood more often at tumor resection than at routine follow-up.

The sequenced sample was PBMCs, obtained at surgery. The sequence derives from a female donor with early-stage non-small cell lung cancer. The receptor chain draws on TRBV3-1 and TRBJ2-6; TRBD2 lines up with 8 middle nucleotides. This receptor carries the CDR3 CASSHGLARNSGANVLTF. The nucleotides are TGTGCCAGCAGCCATGGACTAGCACGGAACTCTGGGGCCAACGTCCTGACTTTC. Full variable domain (CDR3 extended with the reference TRBV3-1 and TRBJ2-6 proteins): DTAVSQTPKYLVTQMGNDKSIKCEQNLGHDTMYWYKQDSKKFLKIMFSYNNKELIINETVPNRFSPKSPDKAHLNLHINSLELGDSAVYFCASSHGLARNSGANVLTFGAGSRLTVL.